Below, 14 T cell receptor beta chains from the same sample are listed, as sequenced in a study of blood T cell repertoires in COVID-19. Only in-frame clones appear in the TCRdb table, and some are missing; sequencing was by immunoSEQ multiplex PCR. The table shows hundreds of thousands of clones, with 83% occurring only once. The sample taken for sequencing was peripheral blood. These receptors originate from a woman in her twenties or thirties with COVID-19, enrolled during active disease.

The V and J genes are TRBV7-9 and TRBJ2-3; D is perhaps TRBD2 (7 bases). Germline CDR1 SEHNR, CDR2 FQNEAQ (reference sequence). Trimming cost V 0 bases and J 0 bases, with 13 bases left between them. CDR3 size: 17 residues. CDR3 residues: CASSLALGGGSTDTQYF. The CDR3 DNA follows: TGTGCCAGCAGCTTAGCGCTAGGGGGAGGGAGCACAGATACGCAGTATTTT.

This rearrangement joins TRBV6-1 to TRBJ1-2; D is possibly TRBD1 (5 bases). CDR1 is MNHNS and CDR2 is SASEGT in the germline V gene. The CDR3 runs to 13 residues. V lost 1 base to trimming and J lost 7 bases, with 10 bases between them. CDR3 loop: CASSEGGGTGYTF. As DNA, the CDR3 is TGTGCCAGCAGTGAAGGGGGGGGGACTGGCTACACCTTC.

About this clone itself: This same CDR3 is encoded by further DNA sequences in the sample. The chain is built from TRBV6-5 and TRBJ1-2; 9 bases line up with TRBD1. The junction had 10 bases not matched to a gene; V was cut back by 7 bases and J by 4 bases. Germline CDR1 reads MNHEY; CDR2 reads SVGAGI. The CDR3 consists of 15 residues. The CDR3 here is CASTRAGQGIYGYTF. The CDR3, as DNA: TGTGCCAGCACTAGGGCGGGACAGGGTATCTATGGCTACACCTTC.

The CDR3 DNA sequence: TGTGCCTGGACAATATCGGGGGGACAGCAGTACTTC. Translated, it gives CAWTISGGQQYF. The V gene is TRBV30, the J gene TRBJ2-7, with 7 bases that match TRBD2. This CDR3 has 12 residues. Germline V gives CDR1 GTSNPN, CDR2 SVGIG (reference sequence). With V trimmed by 4 bases and J by 8 bases, 8 bases remained unmatched.

The chain combines TRBV27 with TRBJ1-2; 7 nucleotides match TRBD1. Per germline, CDR1 MNHEY and CDR2 SMNVEV (reference sequence). The CDR3 contains 16 residues. Trimming cost V 5 bases and J 5 bases; bases outside gene matches: 14. In DNA, the CDR3 is TGTGCCAGCAGTCCCTCTAGTGGGGACAGACCGTATGGCTACACCTTC. It translates to CASSPSSGDRPYGYTF.

The chain couples TRBV19 to TRBJ1-2; 8 bases fit TRBD1. This CDR3 has 14 residues. Trimming cost V 5 bases and J 8 bases; bases outside gene matches: 10. Germline CDR1 reads LNHDA; CDR2 reads SQIVND (reference sequence). The CDR3 nucleotides are TGTGCCAGTAGTTCTTTGGACAGGGCCTTCGGCTACACCTTC. Translating gives CASSSLDRAFGYTF.

This chain joins TRBV2 and TRBJ2-1; 10 nucleotides line up with TRBD2. Germline CDR1 is SNHLY and CDR2 is FYNNEI. J lost 5 bases, V lost 5 bases, and 6 bases had no gene match. The CDR3 is 15 amino acids. CDR3 in amino acids: CASSRETSGHNEQFF. CDR3 DNA sequence: TGTGCCAGCAGTCGAGAGACTAGCGGGCACAATGAGCAGTTCTTC.

The genes are TRBV4-3 and TRBJ1-1; the D is unclear. Germline-derived CDR1 and CDR2 are LGHNA and YSLEER. CDR3 length: 12 amino acids. V was cut by 0 bases and J by 10 bases, with 9 bases left in between. CDR3 sequence reads: CASSQDSEVAFF. The CDR3 nucleotides are TGCGCCAGCAGCCAAGACTCGGAGGTAGCTTTCTTT.

This chain links TRBV30 with TRBJ2-7; 7 nucleotides match TRBD1. With V trimmed by 2 bases and J by 7 bases, 5 bases remained unmatched. Germline V CDR1 and CDR2: GTSNPN, SVGIG (reference sequence). CDR3 length: 12 amino acids. CDR3 region: CAWSSNRGEQYF. In nucleotides, the CDR3 is TGTGCCTGGAGTTCTAACAGGGGTGAGCAGTACTTC. Complete variable domain (other parts from reference TRBV30 and TRBJ2-7): SQTIHQWPATLVQPVGSPLSLECTVEGTSNPNLYWYRQAAGRGLQLLFYSVGIGQISSEVPQNLSASRPQDRQFILSSKKLLLSDSGFYLCAWSSNRGEQYFGPGTRLTVT.

This clone is a singleton in its sample. The rearrangement uses TRBV6-2 or TRBV6-3 and TRBJ2-7, with 7 bases fitting TRBD2. The CDR3 extends over 15 amino acids. V lost 4 bases, J lost 2 bases, and 8 bases stayed unmatched. CDR1 is MNHEY, CDR2 SVGEGT, per germline. The DNA of the CDR3 is TGTGCCAGCAGTTCCCGGGGAGGGCCCACCTACGAGCAGTACTTC. This sequence encodes CASSSRGGPTYEQYF.

This chain joins TRBV30 and TRBJ2-1; TRBD2 is a possible D gene (6 bases). CDR1 and CDR2 (germline): GTSNPN, SVGIG (reference sequence). The germline V and J ends were trimmed by 5 bases and 1 base, with 12 bases remaining between them. The CDR3 loop spans 14 amino acids. CDR3 region: CAWAGGVSYNEQFF. The DNA of the CDR3 is TGTGCCTGGGCCGGCGGGGTTTCCTACAATGAGCAGTTCTTC.

The rearrangement joins TRBV9 to TRBJ1-2; 9 positions agree with TRBD1. The ends lost 7 bases at V and 1 base at J; junction bases unmatched: 14. Germline V lookup: CDR1 SGDLS, CDR2 YYNGEE. CDR3 size: 17 residues. In DNA, the CDR3 is TGTGCCAGCTTTTTCCGGGACAGGGTTTTATTTAACTATGGCTACACCTTC. This sequence encodes CASFFRDRVLFNYGYTF.

V usage is TRBV18 and J usage is TRBJ2-5; weak D call: TRBD2 (5 bases). The length of the CDR3 is 15 residues. V lost 1 base and J 5 bases, leaving 14 bases between the germline ends. CDR1 and CDR2 (germline): KGHSH, LQKENI. This CDR3 reads CASSPREGSGETQYF. The DNA of the CDR3 is TGTGCCAGCTCACCACGCGAGGGTTCGGGGGAGACCCAGTACTTC.

The V call is TRBV9, the J call TRBJ1-2; perhaps TRBD1 as D (5 bases). The CDR3 totals 14 residues. Germline lookup yields CDR1 SGDLS and CDR2 YYNGEE. V lost 0 bases to trimming and J lost 4 bases, with 10 bases between them. CDR3 sequence: CASSVGGDGYGYTF. The CDR3 DNA sequence: TGTGCCAGCAGCGTAGGGGGCGATGGCTATGGCTACACCTTC.